This T cell receptor beta chain was sequenced in a study of T cell responses to AZD1222 COVID-19 vaccine (dated by TCRdb to about 2021). Turning to the overall study: AZD1222 recipients whose second dose came at about 4 weeks and those whose second dose came at about 12 weeks were combined into one group, since spike-specific TCR depth and breadth did not differ between the two schedules. TCR sequencing covered 230 to 250 trial participants: about 210 given two doses of AZD1222 and around 25 given two doses of MenACWY control vaccine. Trial participants were enrolled into age subgroups of 18-55, 56-69 and 70-plus years, which contained around 140, 26 and 57 TCR-sequenced participants, respectively.

The CDR3 regions of human TCRbeta chains were analyzed by immunosequencing. Turning to the authors' computational methods: TCRs in the repertoires were compared against a reference library of SARS-CoV-2-specific TCRs that had been generated with the MIRA antigen-specificity platform. Breadth was defined as the fraction of unique TCRs that were SARS-CoV-2-associated. Depth was defined as the fraction of total T cells that were SARS-CoV-2-associated. Using the MIRA data, each spike-specific TCR was mapped to the spike region that the TCR reacts to and placed in a CD4 or CD8 class. Log10-transformed breadth and depth values were compared by one-way ANOVA with Sidak's multiple comparisons tests. Not all clones reach the TCRdb copy of this immuneACCESS table, which keeps in-frame sequences only. Checked studies attribute under half of the gap to unresolved V genes and leave the rest unexplained. That table furnishes V, J and clone size, whereas the DNA furnished D and trimming. The sample table holds 95,000 to 100,000 clones, of which approximately 90% were seen once. 1% to 1.5% of the sample is taken by the ten largest.

Beyond this particular receptor, the publication reports: After two AZD1222 doses, both the breadth and the depth of spike-specific TCRs were significantly higher than at day 0 and than in MenACWY recipients. Because no day 14 peak-response samples were available, the repertoires could be characterized only after the peak T cell response. Reportedly, almost half of the unique spike-specific TCRs recognized epitopes lying outside the regions that are mutated in the B.1.351 and B.1.1.7 variants. Vaccine-associated CD4 TCRs spanned the whole spike protein, with dominant responses in regions 160-218 and 743-854. Participants were mostly white British, with more females than males. The authors suggested clonal diversity may have been underestimated. Conclusions about previously exposed vaccinees were limited because only 6 or 7 AZD1222 recipients were SARS-CoV-2 seropositive at baseline. The 56-69-year group was small, and its depth increase did not reach significance, likely because of low power.

Read against the paper, the sample's time point label means: baseline before first vaccination. Samples from vaccinated people were obtained from the UK trials COV001 and COV002, which included a single-blind randomized controlled phase 2/3 trial of AZD1222 (ChAdOx1 nCoV-19) in healthy adults. For TCRbeta chain sequencing, PBMC samples from trial participants were taken at day 0 and at day 28 after the second dose. With regard to this clone: There is no known antigen for this receptor. Within one base of it there is no much larger clone, and no base qualities were kept.

The TCR originated in an adult in good health. This sample comprised peripheral blood, obtained on day 0 of AZD1222 vaccination.

The DNA sequence is as follows: TGTGCCAGCAGTGAGGGACAGGGGGTTGAAAAACTGTTTTTT. This is translated as CASSEGQGVEKLFF. In this chain, TRBV6-1 is recombined with TRBJ1-4, and 11 junction bases match TRBD1. Germline trimming amounts to 3 bases on V and 7 bases on J, with 1 as the count of junction bases outside the gene matches. Looking up the germline V gene yields CDR1 MNHNS and CDR2 SASEGT. The CDR3 holds 14 amino acids from the cysteine to the phenylalanine. Only the CDR3 portion is preserved as DNA: 42 bases, with reading frame beginning at the first base.